This T cell receptor (beta chain) was profiled in a study of glioma-infiltrating T cells. This clonotype occurred a few times. Germline assignment: CDR1 DFQATT and CDR2 SNEGSKA (reference sequence). The CDR3 is 14 residues long. The V and J ends lost 5 bases and 1 base respectively, with 13 bases between them. Amplification of TCR alpha and beta CDR3 regions from RNA used iRepertoire nested multiplex PCR. TCRdb independently ran MiXCR on the multiplex PCR reads; one entry per CDR3 protein. The table shows 400,000 or so distinct CDR3 sequences, with 41% occurring only once. The V and J genes are TRBV20-1 and TRBJ2-3; D not certain. The receptor was derived from a human donor with low-grade glioma or glioblastoma, undergoing nonglioma brain surgery, or in good health (not recorded which). Sequencing was carried out using glioma tissue, nonneoplastic brain tissue, or PBMCs (not recorded which). As DNA, the CDR3 is TGCAGTGCTGGTCCACCGAGTGGCACAGATACGCAGTATTTT. Protein: CSAGPPSGTDTQYF.